Shown below are 11 T cell receptor beta chains from a single sample sequenced in a study of blood T cell repertoires in COVID-19. TCRdb's table, derived via immunoSEQ multiplex PCR, lists solely in-frame clones and lacks some. The table shows 240,000 or so clones, with roughly 88% occurring only once. Sample: PBMCs or T cells enriched from blood (not recorded which). Receptors were obtained from a woman in her forties or fifties who had recovered from COVID-19.

The rearrangement joins TRBV15 to TRBJ1-2, with D maybe TRBD1 (5 bases). V lost 4 bases, J lost 8 bases, and 14 bases lay in between. Germline values: CDR1 LNHNV, CDR2 YYDKDF (reference sequence). The CDR3 extends over 13 amino acids. This chain's CDR3 is CATSITGGGGYTF. As DNA, the CDR3 is TGTGCCACCAGCATCACCGGGGGAGGGGGCTACACCTTC.

V and J are TRBV7-3 and TRBJ2-1; TRBD1 aligns across 9 bases. Per germline, CDR1 SGHTA and CDR2 FQGTGA. The CDR3 has 15 amino acids. J gave up 4 bases and V 3 bases, and 4 bases lay outside the gene matches. CDR3 loop: CASSFTGGLYNEQFF. The DNA for the CDR3 is TGTGCCAGCAGCTTTACAGGGGGCCTATACAATGAGCAGTTCTTC.

With regard to this clone: Relative to the germline gene, one junction end is altered; a read error may explain this. The V gene is TRBV18, the J gene TRBJ1-2; 8 positions agree with TRBD1. Looked up from germline, CDR1 is KGHSH and CDR2 is LQKENI. The CDR3 is made up of 13 amino acids. The CDR3 DNA sequence: TGTGCCAGCTCAACACCGACAGGGGACGGCTACACCTTC. This gives the protein CASSTPTGDGYTF.

This chain joins TRBV3-1 (or the pseudogene TRBV3-2) and TRBJ2-1; 12 bases line up with TRBD2. The CDR3 covers 18 residues. Trimming took 0 bases from V and 7 from J; bases not matched to a gene: 10. The germline CDR1 and CDR2 sequences are LGHDT and YNNKEL (reference sequence). The CDR3 DNA reads as TGTGCCAGCAGCCAAGAGGGGCTAGCGGGGGGGCTGCGGAATGAGCAGTTCTTC. Its translation: CASSQEGLAGGLRNEQFF.

The rearrangement links TRBV4-2 to TRBJ1-2; 7 bases match TRBD1. J gave up 8 bases and V 4 bases, and 13 bases lay outside the gene matches. There are 15 residues in the CDR3. The germline CDR1 and CDR2 sequences are LGHNA and YNFKEQ. The CDR3 nucleotides read TGTGCCAGCAGCCCCTATGACAGGGCGAGTGAAGGCTACACCTTC. Its protein is CASSPYDRASEGYTF.

The rearrangement links TRBV6-2 or TRBV6-3 to TRBJ2-6, with D possibly matching TRBD2 (5 bases). The V gene's germline CDR1 is MNHEY and CDR2 SVGEGT. Trimming cost V 4 bases and J 0 bases, with 16 bases left between them. CDR3 length: 18 amino acids. CDR3 sequence reads: CASSSSERVGSGANVLTF. CDR3 coding DNA: TGTGCCAGCAGTTCCTCGGAGAGGGTCGGCTCTGGGGCCAACGTCCTGACTTTC.

The chain has TRBV11-2 and TRBJ2-3; TRBD1 matches at 8 bases. Germline loops: CDR1 SGHAT, CDR2 FQNNGV. Trimming took 1 base from V and 1 from J; bases not matched to a gene: 7. The CDR3 is 17 amino acids. The CDR3 region has the DNA TGTGCCAGCAGCTTAGGTGTTGGGACAGGTCGCACAGATACGCAGTATTTT. Protein sequence: CASSLGVGTGRTDTQYF.

The chain employs TRBV5-1 and TRBJ1-4; D gene ambiguous. Looked up from germline, CDR1 is SGHRS and CDR2 is YFSETQ. The CDR3 is 14 residues long. The V end lost 3 bases, the J end lost 5 bases, and 11 bases lay between the germline ends. CDR3 bases: TGCGCCAGCAGCTGGGAAGGGAGGAATGAAAAACTGTTTTTT. This translates into CASSWEGRNEKLFF.

This sequence joins TRBV4-3 and TRBJ2-2; no reliable D call. CDR3 size: 14 residues. V lost 0 bases and J lost 4, with 6 bases in between. Germline CDR1 LGHNA, CDR2 YSLEER. As DNA, the CDR3 is TGCGCCAGCAGCCAAGATCCCCTCACCGGGGAGCTGTTTTTT. Translating it yields CASSQDPLTGELFF.

V usage is TRBV5-1 and J usage is TRBJ1-1; TRBD1 matches at 9 bases. This CDR3 has 15 residues. Germline CDR1 reads SGHRS; CDR2 reads YFSETQ. Trimming removed 0 bases from V and 6 bases from J; junction bases left unmatched: 6. The CDR3 region is CASSLAGTGKAEAFF. For the CDR3, the DNA is TGCGCCAGCAGCTTGGCCGGGACAGGGAAAGCTGAAGCTTTCTTT.

The chain joins TRBV4-1 to TRBJ1-6, with D maybe TRBD1 (5 bases). Germline V CDR1 and CDR2: MGHRA, YSYEKL. V lost 4 bases and J 7 bases, leaving 14 bases between the germline ends. The CDR3 is made up of 15 amino acids. This chain's CDR3 is CASSLLGAKNSPLHF. CDR3 in DNA: TGCGCCAGCAGCCTCCTTGGGGCCAAGAATTCACCCCTCCACTTT.